This record covers a single T cell receptor (beta chain). TCRdb reprocessed the 5' RACE reads, with one entry per CDR3 protein and no DNA. The clone table shows hundreds of thousands of distinct CDR3 sequences, with the ten largest holding over 4%. The source of the sample is a study of T cells expressing NK-cell markers. The CDR3 has 14 residues. The V gene is TRBV12-3 or TRBV12-4, the J gene TRBJ2-7; without DNA, the TCRdb call of TRBD1 cannot be checked. The TCR was taken from a man aged 18-70 years in good health. Sequencing was carried out using blood T cells: a sorted CD56 or NKG2C T cell subset, CD4+ or CD8+ T cells, or bulk PBMC T cells (not recorded which). The CDR3 loop reads CASSNRDGSYEQYF.